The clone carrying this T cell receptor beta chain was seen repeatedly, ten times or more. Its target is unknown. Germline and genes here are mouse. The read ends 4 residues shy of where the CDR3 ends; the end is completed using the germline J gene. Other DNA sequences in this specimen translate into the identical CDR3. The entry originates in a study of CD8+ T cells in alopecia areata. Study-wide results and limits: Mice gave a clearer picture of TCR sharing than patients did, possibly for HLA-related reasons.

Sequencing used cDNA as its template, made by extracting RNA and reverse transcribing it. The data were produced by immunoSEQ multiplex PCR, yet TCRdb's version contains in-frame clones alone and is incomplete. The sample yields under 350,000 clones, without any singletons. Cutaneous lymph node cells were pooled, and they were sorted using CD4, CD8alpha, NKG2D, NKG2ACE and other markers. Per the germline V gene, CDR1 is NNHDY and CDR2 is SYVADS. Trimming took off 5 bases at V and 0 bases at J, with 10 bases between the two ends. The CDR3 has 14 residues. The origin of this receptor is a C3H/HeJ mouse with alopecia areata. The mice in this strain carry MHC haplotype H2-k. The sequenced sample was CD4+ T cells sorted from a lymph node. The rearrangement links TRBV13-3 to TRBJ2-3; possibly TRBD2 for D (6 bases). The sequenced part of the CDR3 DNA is TGTGCCAGCAGGACTGGTCCTAGTGCAGAA. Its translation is CASRTGPSAE. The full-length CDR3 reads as CASRTGPSAETLYF.